This T cell receptor beta chain was sequenced in a study of blood T cells in healthy people across ages. The CDR3 is made up of 13 amino acids. After removal of 7 bases from V and 1 base from J, the junction contained 3 bases not matched to a gene. CDR1 and CDR2 from the germline V gene are SNHLY and FYNNEI. About this clonotype itself: What it binds is not known.

A J-beta primer mix and a sample-barcoded 5' primer were used in a second PCR of roughly 7 to 12 cycles. Every single cDNA molecule received a tag from a template-switch adaptor with 12 random nucleotides. TCRdb recomputed calls from the 5' RACE reads with MiXCR, one row per CDR3 protein. The sample holds approximately 810,000 distinct CDR3 sequences; under 30% are singletons and the top ten take around 15%. Points from the study as a whole: TCR beta diversity, measured per million T cells, fell in a roughly linear way with age.

What was sequenced was blood. V and J are TRBV2 and TRBJ1-2; 7 bases are shared with TRBD1. The receptor comes from a woman older than 75 in good health. The CDR3 DNA reads TGTGCCAGCAACGACAGGGATAACTATGGCTACACCTTC. Translating it yields CASNDRDNYGYTF.